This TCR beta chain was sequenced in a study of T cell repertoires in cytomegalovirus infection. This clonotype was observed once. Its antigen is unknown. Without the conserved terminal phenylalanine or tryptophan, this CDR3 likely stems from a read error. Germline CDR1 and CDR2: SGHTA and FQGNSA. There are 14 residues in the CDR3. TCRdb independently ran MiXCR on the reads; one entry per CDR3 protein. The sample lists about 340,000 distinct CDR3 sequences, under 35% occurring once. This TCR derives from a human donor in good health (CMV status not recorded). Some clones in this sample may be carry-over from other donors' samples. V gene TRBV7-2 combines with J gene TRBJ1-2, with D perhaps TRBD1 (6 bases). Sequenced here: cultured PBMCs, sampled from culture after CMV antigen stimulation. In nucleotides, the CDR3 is TGTGCCAGAAGCTTAGACAGGAATTCCTATGGCTACACCTTA. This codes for CARSLDRNSYGYTL.